This T cell receptor (beta chain) was documented in a study of blood T cell repertoires in COVID-19. The overall study: Sites in the United States, Italy and Spain provided acute and convalescent COVID-19 samples.

The V end lost 5 bases, the J end lost 2 bases, and 16 bases lay between the germline ends. The CDR3 consists of 16 residues. CDR1 and CDR2 (germline): LNHDA, SQIVND (reference sequence). Assay used: immunoSEQ multiplex PCR; TCRdb lists only in-frame clones, some missing. This sample has around 170,000 clones; 86% occur once, and the top ten carry 3.5% to 4%. This receptor was taken from a woman aged 70-85 years with acute or convalescent COVID-19. This chain connects TRBV19 to TRBJ1-5, with D possibly being TRBD1 (5 bases). Source material: peripheral blood. CDR3 sequence: CASSVSVGPGNQPQHF. DNA for the CDR3: TGTGCCAGTAGTGTTAGTGTGGGGCCTGGCAATCAGCCCCAGCATTTT.